This TCR beta chain was sequenced in a study of cytotoxic CD8 clonotypes in ibrutinib-treated CLL. Study information: The subjects consisted of some 12 relapsed/refractory and around 15 treatment-naive individuals, with some 17 IGHV unmutated.

TCR beta libraries used 2 to 2.5 micrograms of genomic DNA from cryopreserved PBMCs. Trimming removed 1 base at V and 2 bases at J, with 12 bases between. Germline V gene lookup returns CDR1 KGHSH and CDR2 LQKENI. This CDR3 region has 15 residues. Only in-frame clones appear in the TCRdb table, and some are missing; sequencing was by immunoSEQ multiplex PCR. This table has about 160,000 clones, 84% appearing once. This TCR came from a human donor with chronic lymphocytic leukemia. The input for sequencing was PBMCs, taken after 24 months of ibrutinib treatment. The chain has TRBV18 and TRBJ2-7; no clear D gene. This CDR3 reads CASSPQDGSAYEQYF. CDR3 bases: TGTGCCAGCTCACCACAGGATGGCAGTGCCTACGAGCAGTACTTC.